Following are 12 T cell receptor beta chains from one sample sequenced in a study of T cell responses to AZD1222 COVID-19 vaccine. Data came from immunoSEQ multiplex PCR; TCRdb stores just in-frame clones and leaves some out. The sample has some 200,000 clones, about 94% seen once. Sample: peripheral blood, taken 28 days after the second dose of the MenACWY control vaccine. Receptor source: an adult who received the MenACWY meningococcal vaccine as a control.

The rearrangement uses TRBV19 and TRBJ1-4; weak D call: TRBD1 (5 bases). V was shortened by 8 bases and J by 8 bases, with 12 bases between the two germline ends. Germline loops: CDR1 LNHDA, CDR2 SQIVND (reference sequence). This CDR3 spans 12 amino acids. The CDR3 sequence is CASGGAGEKLFF. The DNA for the CDR3 is TGTGCCAGTGGAGGGGCGGGCGAAAAACTGTTTTTT.

This clone has just a few counts. V usage is TRBV3-1 (or the pseudogene TRBV3-2) and J usage is TRBJ1-1; D is undetermined. The CDR3 has 18 amino acids. Per the germline V gene, CDR1 is LGHDT and CDR2 is YNNKEL (reference sequence). V was shortened by 0 bases and J by 1 base, with 18 bases between the two germline ends. The CDR3 protein is CASSQDSHPFRPNTEAFF. CDR3 DNA sequence: TGTGCCAGCAGCCAAGATAGCCACCCATTCCGCCCGAACACTGAAGCTTTCTTT.

The V call is TRBV28, the J call TRBJ1-5, with 8 bases identical to TRBD1. Germline V lookup: CDR1 MDHEN, CDR2 SYDVKM. With V trimmed by 2 bases and J by 6 bases, 6 bases remained unmatched. The CDR3 consists of 15 residues. CDR3 protein: CASSLQGAGGQPQHF. As DNA, the CDR3 is TGTGCCAGCAGTTTACAGGGGGCTGGCGGTCAGCCCCAGCATTTT. Full variable domain (remainder filled in from reference TRBV28 and TRBJ1-5): DVKVTQSSRYLVKRTGEKVFLECVQDMDHENMFWYRQDPGLGLRLIYFSYDVKMKEKGDIPEGYSVSREKKERFSLILESASTNQTSMYLCASSLQGAGGQPQHFGDGTRLSIL.

The gene calls are TRBV9 and TRBJ2-3; TRBD2 is a possible D gene (5 bases). This CDR3 contains 14 residues. V lost 0 bases, J lost 2 bases, and 7 bases lay in between. CDR1 is SGDLS and CDR2 is YYNGEE in the germline V gene. CDR3 in DNA: TGTGCCAGCAGCGTAGGCGGGTCCACAGATACGCAGTATTTT. Translated, it gives CASSVGGSTDTQYF.

The chain links TRBV6-5 to TRBJ2-1; 7 bases agree with TRBD2. Germline V gives CDR1 MNHEY, CDR2 SVGAGI. CDR3 length: 14 amino acids. The J segment lost 8 bases and the V segment lost 0 bases, leaving 4 bases of the junction unmatched. DNA of the CDR3: TGTGCCAGCAGTTACTCGGGAGGGTGGGATGAGCAGTTCTTC. It yields the protein CASSYSGGWDEQFF.

The chain joins TRBV6-5 to TRBJ2-7; D uncertain. CDR1 is MNHEY and CDR2 is SVGAGI in the germline V gene. This CDR3 spans 15 amino acids. Deletions cut 4 bases from V and 4 bases from J, with 17 bases between. In DNA, the CDR3 is TGTGCCAGCAGTTTTACAGAGAGTAGCTCATACGAGCAGTACTTC. It translates to CASSFTESSSYEQYF.

The chain employs TRBV11-2 and TRBJ2-6, with a tentative D call TRBD1 (6 bases). Germline V gives CDR1 SGHAT, CDR2 FQNNGV. The CDR3 consists of 15 residues. Trimming pared 5 bases from V and 3 bases from J, leaving 11 bases between. The CDR3 is CASSVTGHGANVLTF. The DNA of the CDR3 is TGTGCCAGCAGCGTGACAGGTCATGGGGCCAACGTCCTGACTTTC.

This rearrangement joins TRBV11-2 to TRBJ1-2; 7 positions agree with TRBD1. The germline CDR1 and CDR2 sequences are SGHAT and FQNNGV. Unmatched junction bases numbered 9, after V lost 5 bases and J lost 3 bases. The CDR3 has 15 residues. CDR3 sequence: CASSPTGIYDYGYTF. The CDR3 DNA sequence: TGTGCCAGCAGCCCGACAGGGATCTACGACTATGGCTACACCTTC.

V usage is TRBV5-6 and J usage is TRBJ1-2, with D perhaps matching TRBD1 (6 bases). Germline values: CDR1 SGHDT, CDR2 YYEEEE. V was trimmed by 5 bases and J by 8 bases, leaving 13 bases between them. CDR3 length: 12 amino acids. CDR3 in DNA: TGTGCCAGCAGTGCAGGGGTTGGCGGCTACACCTTC. It specifies CASSAGVGGYTF.

The V call is TRBV7-3, the J call TRBJ2-1; D possibly corresponds to TRBD2 (5 bases). Germline-derived CDR1 and CDR2 are SGHTA and FQGTGA. The CDR3 has 17 amino acids. V was clipped by 5 bases and J by 0 bases, with 17 bases between them. The CDR3 DNA sequence: TGTGCCAGCAGCCCCAGCAGCAGCGGAAGCTCCTACAATGAGCAGTTCTTC. This encodes CASSPSSSGSSYNEQFF.

The chain links TRBV6-5 to TRBJ2-3; TRBD1 might be the D (6 bases). The V end lost 4 bases, the J end lost 4 bases, and 9 bases lay between the germline ends. CDR3 length equals 13 residues. Per germline, CDR1 MNHEY and CDR2 SVGAGI. The CDR3 region is CASSSGGADTQYF. Written as DNA, the CDR3 is TGTGCCAGCAGTTCTGGGGGCGCAGATACGCAGTATTTT.

The chain combines TRBV6-5 with TRBJ2-7; tentatively, D is TRBD2 (6 bases). Germline-derived CDR1 and CDR2 are MNHEY and SVGAGI. Trimming pared 4 bases from V and 3 bases from J, leaving 16 bases between. The CDR3 consists of 15 residues. The CDR3: CASSWGLAGSYEQYF. CDR3 DNA: TGTGCCAGCAGTTGGGGTTTGGCGGGGAGCTACGAGCAGTACTTC.